These 2 T cell receptor beta chains were sequenced from one sample in a study of T cell repertoires in cytomegalovirus infection. These receptors' antigens are unknown. TCRdb redid the calling of the reads with MiXCR, one entry per CDR3 protein. Here the sample spans 65,000 to 85,000 distinct CDR3 sequences, 25% to 30% being singletons. The starting material was CD8+ T cells from cultured PBMCs, obtained from culture after CMV antigen stimulation. The receptors were sampled from a human donor in good health (CMV status not recorded). Some clones in this sample may be carry-over from other donors' samples.

This clonotype was seen more than once but under ten times. The chain has TRBV7-6 and TRBJ2-1; 8 nucleotides align to TRBD2. The CDR3 totals 16 residues. Germline CDR1 reads SGHVS; CDR2 reads FNYEAQ. Trimming cost V 5 bases and J 4 bases; bases outside gene matches: 10. The CDR3 here is CASSPQVASGYNEQFF. The CDR3 DNA reads as TGTGCCAGCAGCCCCCAAGTGGCTAGCGGGTACAATGAGCAGTTCTTC.

The V and J genes are TRBV7-9 and TRBJ2-1; 11 bases map to TRBD2. From germline, CDR1 is SEHNR and CDR2 FQNEAQ (reference sequence). The CDR3 is made up of 16 amino acids. V was clipped by 5 bases and J by 6 bases; unmatched bases: 9. CDR3 DNA sequence: TGTGCCAGCAGCGACCACTCACTAGCGGGGGCCAATGAGCAGTTCTTC. Amino acids: CASSDHSLAGANEQFF.